Following are 19 T cell receptor beta chains from one sample sequenced in a study of spatial heterogeneity in lung cancer. Stated time point: sample taken at primary tumor resection. Whole RNA, isolated from tumor, nontumor lung or frozen PBMC, was sequenced without prior sorting. TCRdb re-derived calls from the 5' RACE reads in MiXCR, one entry per CDR3 protein. The sample holds 80,000 to 95,000 distinct CDR3 sequences; around 9% are singletons and the top ten take less than 9%. The source material was PBMCs, sampled at surgery. These receptors originate from a male donor with early-stage non-small cell lung cancer.

J is TRBJ2-4 and V is TRBV5-1; D possibly corresponds to TRBD2 (5 bases). Germline V gene data show CDR1 as SGHRS and CDR2 as YFSETQ. The CDR3 spans 18 residues. V lost 4 bases, J lost 0 bases, and 20 bases lay in between. CDR3 coding DNA: TGCGCCAGCAGCCCGGACGGTACGGGGTATGGAGCCAAAAACATTCAGTACTTC. Protein: CASSPDGTGYGAKNIQYF.

This clonotype was counted at least ten times. This rearrangement joins TRBV18 to TRBJ2-5, with D unresolved. Per germline, CDR1 KGHSH and CDR2 LQKENI. Trimming removed 1 base from V and 2 bases from J, with 8 bases in between. CDR3 size: 14 residues. CDR3 DNA: TGTGCCAGCTCACCACTCGCCGTACAAGAGACCCAGTACTTC. Its protein is CASSPLAVQETQYF.

This sequence joins TRBV4-3 and TRBJ1-1, with D possibly being TRBD1 (5 bases). CDR3 size: 16 residues. The germline V and J ends were trimmed by 1 base and 0 bases, with 12 bases remaining between them. CDR1 LGHNA and CDR2 YSLEER come from the germline V gene. The CDR3 sequence: CASSQVLGVLNTEAFF. Here the CDR3 DNA reads TGCGCCAGCAGCCAAGTCCTGGGGGTTTTGAACACTGAAGCTTTCTTT.

This clonotype was counted between two and nine times. This chain connects TRBV6-2 or TRBV6-3 to TRBJ2-3; 9 bases agree with TRBD2. CDR1 and CDR2 from the germline V gene are MNHEY and SVGEGT. This CDR3 is 14 amino acids long. The V segment lost 6 bases and the J segment 4 bases; nucleotides outside the gene matches: 5. CDR3 bases: TGTGCCAGCAGAAGCGGGGGGAGGTCAGATACGCAGTATTTT. This translates into CASRSGGRSDTQYF.

This clonotype turned up a few times. The chain is built from TRBV18 and TRBJ2-1, with D perhaps TRBD1 (5 bases). CDR1 KGHSH and CDR2 LQKENI come from the germline V gene. Trimming removed 4 bases from V and 0 bases from J, with 16 bases in between. The CDR3 extends over 17 amino acids. The CDR3 loop is CASSQGAPASSYNEQFF. The DNA for the CDR3 is TGTGCCAGCTCACAAGGGGCCCCCGCTAGCTCCTACAATGAGCAGTTCTTC.

Many counts were recorded for this clonotype. The CDR3 region is CASSVRTSGTQYF. In DNA form, the CDR3 reads TGTGCCAGCAGCGTACGGACTAGCGGGACCCAGTACTTC. The rearrangement uses TRBV9 and TRBJ2-5, with TRBD2 matching over 10 bases. This CDR3 is built from 13 residues. The V gene's germline CDR1 is SGDLS and CDR2 YYNGEE. J gave up 7 bases and V 1 base, and 1 base lay outside the gene matches.

The chain is built from TRBV20-1 and TRBJ2-7, with 7 bases aligning to TRBD1. Trimming at V came to 6 bases and at J to 5 bases, leaving 10 bases not matched to a gene. This CDR3 spans 13 amino acids. Germline V gene lookup returns CDR1 DFQATT and CDR2 SNEGSKA (reference sequence). CDR3 sequence (DNA): TGCAGTGCGCTGAAAACAGGGGCGAACGAGCAGTACTTC. Amino acid sequence: CSALKTGANEQYF.

The rearrangement joins TRBV2 to TRBJ2-1, with D tentatively TRBD2 (6 bases). Germline CDR1 and CDR2: SNHLY and FYNNEI. The CDR3 sequence is 15 residues long. V was pared by 8 bases and J by 6 bases, with 20 bases between. The CDR3 nucleotides are TGTGCCAGCCAGTGGAGGGACGCGGGGAGCAATGAGCAGTTCTTC. It encodes CASQWRDAGSNEQFF.

This clonotype has a handful of counts. V gene TRBV3-1 combines with J gene TRBJ2-4, with D possibly TRBD2 on 6 matching bases. This CDR3 contains 18 residues. CDR1 LGHDT and CDR2 YNNKEL come from the germline V gene (reference sequence). Trimming stripped 0 bases from V and 1 base from J, with 16 bases between. The CDR3 spells CASSQDGGLRGAKNIQYF. CDR3 in DNA: TGTGCCAGCAGCCAAGATGGGGGACTCCGTGGGGCCAAAAACATTCAGTACTTC.

This clonotype has ten or more counts. The rearrangement links TRBV4-3 to TRBJ2-2; 7 nucleotides agree with TRBD2. V dropped 0 bases and J dropped 4; count of bases not matched to a gene: 5. Germline CDR1 and CDR2: LGHNA and YSLEER. The CDR3 sequence is 16 residues long. In DNA form, the CDR3 reads TGCGCCAGCAGCCAAGAACAAGCGGGGAGCACCGGGGAGCTGTTTTTT. Translation: CASSQEQAGSTGELFF.

This clonotype was detected ten times or more. The chain recombines TRBV29-1 with TRBJ2-2, with D possibly matching TRBD1 (5 bases). Germline V lookup: CDR1 SQVTM, CDR2 ANQGSEA. With 7 bases removed from V and 2 bases from J, the gap between germline ends came to 8 bases. The CDR3 loop spans 12 amino acids. DNA of the CDR3: TGCAGCGCGACAGCCAACACCGGGGAGCTGTTTTTT. Its translation is CSATANTGELFF.

The rearrangement uses TRBV2 and TRBJ1-4, with 8 bases fitting TRBD1. Germline V gene sequence: CDR1 SNHLY, CDR2 FYNNEI. This CDR3 is built from 13 residues. The V and J ends lost 6 bases and 6 bases, in that order; junction bases with no gene match: 3. Written as DNA, the CDR3 is TGTGCCAGCAGACTGGACAGGGATGAAAAACTGTTTTTT. Translation: CASRLDRDEKLFF.

Many counts were recorded for this clonotype. The rearrangement joins TRBV7-9 to TRBJ2-3; the D gene is possibly TRBD1 (6 bases). CDR1 SEHNR and CDR2 FQNEAQ come from the germline V gene (reference sequence). The CDR3 runs to 15 residues. V was trimmed by 5 bases and J by 3 bases, leaving 15 bases between them. The CDR3 DNA sequence: TGTGCCAGCAGCCCCGACACAGGGATGACAGATACGCAGTATTTT. This translates into CASSPDTGMTDTQYF.

This clonotype was seen only a few times. In nucleotides, the CDR3 is TGTGCCAGCAGCTTAGAGGGCAGGGGCTATGGCTACACCTTC. It is translated as CASSLEGRGYGYTF. The chain is built from TRBV7-9 and TRBJ1-2; possible D gene TRBD1, 6 bases. The V gene's germline CDR1 is SEHNR and CDR2 FQNEAQ (reference sequence). The CDR3 is 14 amino acids. V was pared by 1 base and J by 4 bases, with 10 bases between.

This clonotype was counted ten times or more. The chain links TRBV2 to TRBJ2-6; TRBD1 matches 8 bases. The CDR3 consists of 19 residues. CDR1 is SNHLY, CDR2 FYNNEI, per germline. The trim removed 4 bases at V and 0 bases at J, leaving 11 bases unmatched. CDR3: CASSGGRGQATSGANVLTF. Written as DNA, the CDR3 is TGTGCCAGCAGTGGTGGCCGGGGACAGGCAACCTCTGGGGCCAACGTCCTGACTTTC.

J is TRBJ2-5 and V is TRBV5-1; TRBD2 matches 12 bases. V was pared by 4 bases and J by 5 bases, with 6 bases of the junction left unmatched. Per the germline V gene, CDR1 is SGHRS and CDR2 is YFSETQ. This CDR3 comprises 15 residues. This CDR3 reads CASSDGLAGRETQYF. The CDR3 bases are TGCGCCAGCAGCGACGGACTAGCGGGACGTGAGACCCAGTACTTC. Combining the CDR3 with reference TRBV5-1 and TRBJ2-5 gives the whole variable domain KAGVTQTPRYLIKTRGQQVTLSCSPISGHRSVSWYQQTPGQGLQFLFEYFSETQRNKGNFPGRFSGRQFSNSRSEMNVSTLELGDSALYLCASSDGLAGRETQYFGPGTRLLVL.

In this sample, this clonotype turned up a few times. The CDR3 bases are TGTGCCAGCAGCTTAAAACAGGGTATAGGGAACACTGAAGCTTTCTTT. Protein sequence: CASSLKQGIGNTEAFF. The J gene is TRBJ1-1, the V gene TRBV5-6; perhaps TRBD1 as D (6 bases). The CDR3 has 16 amino acids. CDR1 and CDR2 from the germline V gene are SGHDT and YYEEEE. V lost 2 bases and J 1 base, leaving 15 bases between the germline ends.

The rearrangement uses TRBV7-9 and TRBJ2-3, with TRBD2 identical over 10 bases. Germline loops: CDR1 SEHNR, CDR2 FQNEAQ (reference sequence). V lost 10 bases and J lost 6; bases outside the gene matches: 7. The CDR3 is 13 residues long. The CDR3 here is CANRLAGADTQYF. The CDR3 coding sequence is TGTGCCAACCGGCTAGCGGGGGCCGATACGCAGTATTTT.

A few counts support this clonotype. V is TRBV20-1 and J is TRBJ1-5, with TRBD1 matching 7 bases. The V and J ends lost 4 bases and 8 bases, in that order; junction bases with no gene match: 11. Germline CDR1 DFQATT, CDR2 SNEGSKA (reference sequence). CDR3 length: 14 residues. This CDR3 is CSAKGQQGVKPQHF. The DNA of the CDR3 is TGCAGTGCTAAAGGGCAGCAGGGGGTAAAGCCCCAGCATTTT.